The text below deals with one T cell receptor (beta chain). The data are from a study of blood T cells in healthy people across ages. This CDR3 is 17 amino acids long. After removal of 2 bases from V and 3 bases from J, the junction contained 10 bases not matched to a gene. Using a J-beta primer mix together with a sample-barcoded 5' primer, a second PCR was run for roughly 6 to 12 cycles. From the 5' RACE reads, TCRdb called clonotypes with MiXCR, one entry per CDR3 protein. There are fewer than 800,000 distinct CDR3 sequences in the sample; 20% to 25% occur only once, and around 9.2% lies in the top ten. These records were also assigned to another study, of T cells of mothers and their children.

This chain connects TRBV12-3 or TRBV12-4 to TRBJ1-5, with TRBD1 identical over 7 bases. The source is a boy younger than 18 in good health. The sample comprised blood. The CDR3 region has the DNA TGTGCCAGCAGTTTAAAGGTGTTGGGACAGCCCAATCAGCCCCAGCATTTT. As protein: CASSLKVLGQPNQPQHF.